The clone carrying this T cell receptor (beta chain) was counted only a few times. The CDR3 consists of 16 residues. The trim removed 3 bases at V and 5 bases at J, leaving 12 bases unmatched. Germline-derived CDR1 and CDR2 are SGDLS and YYNGEE. This specimen comes from a study of T-cell memory formation after mild COVID-19. TCRdb called the 5' RACE reads again in MiXCR, with one record for every CDR3 protein. The sample carries roughly 410,000 distinct CDR3 sequences, less than 25% recorded once. The J gene is TRBJ1-2, the V gene TRBV9, with 8 positions matching TRBD1. This receptor was identified in an adult woman who had mild COVID-19 (a few samples of this study predate the infection). Cell type and time point are not known. The specimen was PBMCs or a T cell subset sorted from them (not recorded which). DNA of the CDR3: TGTGCCAGCAGCGCGGGTGAGGGACAGGTGTATTATGGCTACACCTTC. This sequence encodes CASSAGEGQVYYGYTF.